Sequencing of this T cell receptor beta chain was carried out in a study of human T cells and chemical hapten exposure listed by TCRdb under 2021. Some background on the complete study: For sensitization, 2% DPC in acetone was applied to a roughly 2 cm by roughly 2 cm area of upper inner arm skin. Patient blood was sampled pre-sensitization (week 0) and at 2, 6 and about 24 weeks after DPC sensitization. Patch testing was done on the upper back using Finn chambers containing 0.01% DPC, and results were scored after 6 days according to International Contact Dermatitis Research Group standards. Patients additionally received weekly therapeutic DPC doses to the scalp throughout the approximately 25-week study period. Libraries were pooled for sequencing, and per-sample TCR yields varied mainly because of small differences in library volumes within the pool. The patient cohort, mostly female, included alopecia areata with under or over 50% scalp involvement, alopecia totalis and alopecia universalis. This study followed changes in the peripheral blood TCR repertoire in vivo during primary and secondary sensitization of alopecia patients to the hapten diphenylcyclopropenone (DPC). Blood for TCR sequencing was provided by twenty-nine alopecia patients at one to four time points (pre-sensitization, 2, 6 and 24 weeks). The study at large found these results: Patch test score was positively correlated with the number of PT1 expanded TCRs, with significance at thresholds 8, 16 and 32 but not at 4. Alopecia, a presumed autoimmune disease, was present in all patients, so the immune response of the patients might differ from that of healthy individuals. Compared with pre-sensitization or healthy control sets, expanded TCRs formed significantly more large CDR3 similarity clusters, which is consistent with antigen-driven responses. The number of TCRs above 1 in 1000 frequency did not change with DPC sensitization; there was no evidence of global repertoire structure alterations. Repeated subsampling changed both the strength of the expansion versus patch-test correlation and the threshold at which the correlation became significant.

As encoded in the germline V gene, CDR1 is SGHTA while CDR2 is FQGNSA. The CDR3 has 19 amino acids, counting the end cysteine and phenylalanine. The entry retains the CDR3 DNA only, 57 bases that are in frame from base 1. V ends up 4 bases short and J 0 bases short, with an unmatched junction base count of 13. In the paper's terms, the time point label means: patch test 3, about 24 weeks after DPC sensitization. The meaning of the sample's treatment or condition label: therapeutic diphenylcyclopropenone sensitization with weekly scalp DPC. At each patch-test visit, blood was drawn before the patch test was applied. Patients were considered eligible if aged 18 to 70, diagnosed with alopecia and deemed suitable for DPC therapy, and patients were excluded if pregnant. Unfractionated whole blood was collected in Tempus Blood RNA tubes, and total RNA was extracted from that blood. Libraries were built with RACE. The reads were generated on a NextSeq 500. During library preparation, unique molecular identifiers were attached to individual cDNA molecules so that TCRs could be counted quantitatively and reproducibly. From each blood RNA sample, both TCR alpha and TCR beta chains were sequenced. The authors processed their data as follows. Samples had a median of roughly 98,000 TCRs, with a range from roughly 20,000 to 690,600. V, J and CDR3 annotation of the TCR reads was carried out using the Decombinator software suite. Every sample was subsampled to the same number of TCRs (28,000) for the PS versus PT1 abundance plots. Expanded TCRs were defined as absent before sensitization and observed at least eight times at the 2-week time point. The raw public data were reprocessed by TCRdb itself: fastp quality trimming at Q25, MiXCR clonotype calling, in-frame beta chains only. Every CDR3 protein is listed once, alongside the most common genes and DNA of its rows. These V and J calls rely on TCRdb rather than the paper's analysis. In all, the sample holds 150,000 to 200,000 distinct CDR3 sequences, and around 23% of those were seen once. The biggest ten clones account for about 2.5% of the sample.

Concerning this clonotype: This receptor's antigen is unknown. Base qualities were left out, and no much larger clone turns up one base away.

This clonotype was obtained from a woman between 40 and 50 years old with alopecia areata. Some clones in this sample may be carry-over from other donors' samples. Rearrangement joined TRBV7-2 to TRBJ2-2; TRBD1 lines up with 8 middle nucleotides. Sequenced here: whole blood, sampled in connection with sensitization to the hapten diphenylcyclopropenone (DPC). The DNA is as follows: TGTGCCAGCAGCTCCAGGACAGGGTGGGGTACGACGAACACCGGGGAGCTGTTTTTT. This codes for CASSSRTGWGTTNTGELFF.